This T cell receptor (beta chain) was identified during a study of shared clonotypes between healthy human individuals. Study-wide points: Deeper or shallower sequencing was expected to change how clonotypes are shared among donors.

As regards this clone: As yet, its antigen is unknown. Other DNA sequences within the sample encode an identical CDR3.

Sequencing used immunoSEQ multiplex PCR; TCRdb keeps in-frame clones, though not all of them. The table records about 450,000 clones, 65% to 80% of them present only once. Sequenced sample: PBMCs. The clonotype was recovered from a woman aged 35 to 49 in good health. Some clones in this sample may be carry-over from other donors' samples.

CDR3 DNA sequence: TGTGCCTGGAGTTCGACAGGGACTATGTTAGGGAGCAATCAGCCCCAGCATTTT. Its protein is CAWSSTGTMLGSNQPQHF. The V and J genes are TRBV30 and TRBJ1-5; 7 bases are a match to TRBD1. The V and J ends lost 2 bases and 1 base, in that order; junction bases with no gene match: 14. CDR1 and CDR2 from the germline V gene are GTSNPN and SVGIG (reference sequence). The CDR3 extends over 18 amino acids. Looking up the rest from reference TRBV30 and TRBJ1-5 gives the full variable domain: SQTIHQWPATLVQPVGSPLSLECTVEGTSNPNLYWYRQAAGRGLQLLFYSVGIGQISSEVPQNLSASRPQDRQFILSSKKLLLSDSGFYLCAWSSTGTMLGSNQPQHFGDGTRLSIL.